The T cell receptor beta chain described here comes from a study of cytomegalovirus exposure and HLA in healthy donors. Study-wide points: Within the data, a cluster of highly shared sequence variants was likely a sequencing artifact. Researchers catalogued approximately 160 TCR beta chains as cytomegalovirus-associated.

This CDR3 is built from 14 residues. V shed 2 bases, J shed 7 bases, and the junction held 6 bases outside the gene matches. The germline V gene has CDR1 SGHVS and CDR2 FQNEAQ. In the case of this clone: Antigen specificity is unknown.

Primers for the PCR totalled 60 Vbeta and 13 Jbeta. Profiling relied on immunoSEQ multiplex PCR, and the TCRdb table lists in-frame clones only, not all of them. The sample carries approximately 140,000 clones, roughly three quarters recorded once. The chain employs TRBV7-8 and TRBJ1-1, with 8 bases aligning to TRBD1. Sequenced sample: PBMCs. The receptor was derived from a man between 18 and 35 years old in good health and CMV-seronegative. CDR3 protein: CASSLQTGDHEAFF. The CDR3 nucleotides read TGTGCCAGCAGCTTACAGACAGGGGACCATGAAGCTTTCTTT.